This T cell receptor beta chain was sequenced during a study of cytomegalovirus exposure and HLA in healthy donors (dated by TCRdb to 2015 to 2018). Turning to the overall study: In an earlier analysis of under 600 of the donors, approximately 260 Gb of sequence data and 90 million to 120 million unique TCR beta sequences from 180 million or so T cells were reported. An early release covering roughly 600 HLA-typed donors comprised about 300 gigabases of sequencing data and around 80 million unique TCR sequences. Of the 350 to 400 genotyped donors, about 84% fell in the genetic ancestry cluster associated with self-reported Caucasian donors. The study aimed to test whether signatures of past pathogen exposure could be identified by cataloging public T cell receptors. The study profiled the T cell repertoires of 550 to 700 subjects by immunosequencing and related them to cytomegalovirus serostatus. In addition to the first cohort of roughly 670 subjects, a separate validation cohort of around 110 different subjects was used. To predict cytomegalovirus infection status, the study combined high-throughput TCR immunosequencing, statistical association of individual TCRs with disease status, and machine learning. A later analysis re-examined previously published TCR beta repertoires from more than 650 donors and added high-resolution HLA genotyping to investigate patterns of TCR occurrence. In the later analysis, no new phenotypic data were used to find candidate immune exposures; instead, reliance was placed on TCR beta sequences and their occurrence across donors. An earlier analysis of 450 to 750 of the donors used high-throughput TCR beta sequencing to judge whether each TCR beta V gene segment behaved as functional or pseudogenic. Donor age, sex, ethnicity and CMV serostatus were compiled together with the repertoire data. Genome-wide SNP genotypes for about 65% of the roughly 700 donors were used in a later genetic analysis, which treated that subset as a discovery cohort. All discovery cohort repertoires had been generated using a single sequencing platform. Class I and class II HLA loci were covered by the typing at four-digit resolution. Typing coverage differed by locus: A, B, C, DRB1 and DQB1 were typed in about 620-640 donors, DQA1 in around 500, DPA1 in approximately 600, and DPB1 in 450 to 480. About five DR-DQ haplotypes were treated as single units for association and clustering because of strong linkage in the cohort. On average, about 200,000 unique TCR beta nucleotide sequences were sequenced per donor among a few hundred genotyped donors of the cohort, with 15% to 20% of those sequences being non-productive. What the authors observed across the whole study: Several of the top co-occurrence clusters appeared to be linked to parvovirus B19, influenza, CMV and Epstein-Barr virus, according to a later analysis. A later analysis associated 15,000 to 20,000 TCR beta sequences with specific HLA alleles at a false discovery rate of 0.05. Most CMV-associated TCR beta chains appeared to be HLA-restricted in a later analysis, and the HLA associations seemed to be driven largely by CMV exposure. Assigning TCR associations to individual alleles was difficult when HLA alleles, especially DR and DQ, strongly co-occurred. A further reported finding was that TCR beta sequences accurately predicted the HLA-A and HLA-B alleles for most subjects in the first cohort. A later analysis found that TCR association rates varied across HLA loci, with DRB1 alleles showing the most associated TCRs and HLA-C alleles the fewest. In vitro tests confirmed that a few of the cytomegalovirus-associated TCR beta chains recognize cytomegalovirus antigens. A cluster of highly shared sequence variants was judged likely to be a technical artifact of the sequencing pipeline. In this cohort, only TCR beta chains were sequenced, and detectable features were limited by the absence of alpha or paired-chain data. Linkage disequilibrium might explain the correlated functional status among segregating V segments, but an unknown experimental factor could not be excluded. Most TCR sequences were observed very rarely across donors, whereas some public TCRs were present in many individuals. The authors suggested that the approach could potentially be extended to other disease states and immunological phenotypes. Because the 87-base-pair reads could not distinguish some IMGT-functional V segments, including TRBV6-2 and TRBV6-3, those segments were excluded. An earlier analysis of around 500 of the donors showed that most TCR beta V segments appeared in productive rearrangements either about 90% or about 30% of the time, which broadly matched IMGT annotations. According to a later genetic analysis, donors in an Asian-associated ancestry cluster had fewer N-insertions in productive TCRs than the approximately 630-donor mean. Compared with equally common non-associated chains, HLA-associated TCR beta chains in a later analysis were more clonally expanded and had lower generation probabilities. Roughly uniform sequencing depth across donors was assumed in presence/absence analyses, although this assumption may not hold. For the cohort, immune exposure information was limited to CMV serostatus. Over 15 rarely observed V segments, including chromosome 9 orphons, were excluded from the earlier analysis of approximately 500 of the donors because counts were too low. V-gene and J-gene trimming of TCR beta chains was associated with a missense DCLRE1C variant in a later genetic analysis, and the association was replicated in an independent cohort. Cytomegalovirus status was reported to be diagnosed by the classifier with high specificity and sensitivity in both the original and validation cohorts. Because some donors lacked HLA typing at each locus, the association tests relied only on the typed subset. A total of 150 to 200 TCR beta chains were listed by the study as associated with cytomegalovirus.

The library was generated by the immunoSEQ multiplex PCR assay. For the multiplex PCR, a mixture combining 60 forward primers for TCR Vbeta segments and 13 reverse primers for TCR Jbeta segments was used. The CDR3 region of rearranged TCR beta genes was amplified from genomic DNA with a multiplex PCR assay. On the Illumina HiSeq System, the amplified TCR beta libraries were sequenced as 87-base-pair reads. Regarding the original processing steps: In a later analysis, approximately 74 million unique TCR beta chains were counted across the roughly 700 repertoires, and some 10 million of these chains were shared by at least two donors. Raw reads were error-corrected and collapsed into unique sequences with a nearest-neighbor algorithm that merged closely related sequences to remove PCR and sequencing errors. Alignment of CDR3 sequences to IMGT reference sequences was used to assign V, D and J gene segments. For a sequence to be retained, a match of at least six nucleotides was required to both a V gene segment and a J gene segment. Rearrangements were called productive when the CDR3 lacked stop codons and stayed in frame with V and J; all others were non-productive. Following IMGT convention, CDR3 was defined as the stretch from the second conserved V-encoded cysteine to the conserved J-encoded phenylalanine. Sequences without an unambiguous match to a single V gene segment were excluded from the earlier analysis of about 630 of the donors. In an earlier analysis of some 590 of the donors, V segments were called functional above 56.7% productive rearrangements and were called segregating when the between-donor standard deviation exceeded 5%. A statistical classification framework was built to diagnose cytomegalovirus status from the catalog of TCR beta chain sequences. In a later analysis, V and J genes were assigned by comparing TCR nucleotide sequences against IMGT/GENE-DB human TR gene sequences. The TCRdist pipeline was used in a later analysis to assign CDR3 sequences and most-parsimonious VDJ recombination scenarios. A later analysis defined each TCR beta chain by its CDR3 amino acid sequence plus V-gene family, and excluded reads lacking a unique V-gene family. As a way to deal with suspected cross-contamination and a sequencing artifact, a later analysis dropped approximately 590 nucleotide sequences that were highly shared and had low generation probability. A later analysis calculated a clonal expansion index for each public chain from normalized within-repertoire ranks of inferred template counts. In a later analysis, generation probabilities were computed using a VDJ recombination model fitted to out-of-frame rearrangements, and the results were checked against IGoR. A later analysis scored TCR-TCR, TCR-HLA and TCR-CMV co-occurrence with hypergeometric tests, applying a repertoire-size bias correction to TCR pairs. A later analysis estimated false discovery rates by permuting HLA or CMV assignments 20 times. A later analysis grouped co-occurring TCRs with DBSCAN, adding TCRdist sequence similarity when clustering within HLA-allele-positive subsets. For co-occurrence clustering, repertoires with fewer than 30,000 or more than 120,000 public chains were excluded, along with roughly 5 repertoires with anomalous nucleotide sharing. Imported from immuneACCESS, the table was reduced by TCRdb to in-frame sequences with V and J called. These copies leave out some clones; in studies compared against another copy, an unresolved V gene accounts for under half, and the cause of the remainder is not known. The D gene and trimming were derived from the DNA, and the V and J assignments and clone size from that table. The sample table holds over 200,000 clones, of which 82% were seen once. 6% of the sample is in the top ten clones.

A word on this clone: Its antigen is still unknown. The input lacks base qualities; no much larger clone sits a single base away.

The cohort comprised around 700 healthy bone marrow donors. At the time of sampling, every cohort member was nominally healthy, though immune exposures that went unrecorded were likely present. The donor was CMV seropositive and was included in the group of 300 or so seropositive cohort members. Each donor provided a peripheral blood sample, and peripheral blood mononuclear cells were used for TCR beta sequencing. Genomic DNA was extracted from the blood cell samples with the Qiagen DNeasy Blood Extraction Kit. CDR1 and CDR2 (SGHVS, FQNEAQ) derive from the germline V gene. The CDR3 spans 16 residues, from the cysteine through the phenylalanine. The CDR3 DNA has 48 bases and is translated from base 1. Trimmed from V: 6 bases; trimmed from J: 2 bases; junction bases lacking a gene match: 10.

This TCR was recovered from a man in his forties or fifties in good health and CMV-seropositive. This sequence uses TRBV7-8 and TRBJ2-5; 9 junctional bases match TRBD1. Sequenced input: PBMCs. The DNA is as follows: TGTGCCAGCAGTCTGCTGGACAGGGGATTGCAAGAGACCCAGTACTTC. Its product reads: CASSLLDRGLQETQYF.